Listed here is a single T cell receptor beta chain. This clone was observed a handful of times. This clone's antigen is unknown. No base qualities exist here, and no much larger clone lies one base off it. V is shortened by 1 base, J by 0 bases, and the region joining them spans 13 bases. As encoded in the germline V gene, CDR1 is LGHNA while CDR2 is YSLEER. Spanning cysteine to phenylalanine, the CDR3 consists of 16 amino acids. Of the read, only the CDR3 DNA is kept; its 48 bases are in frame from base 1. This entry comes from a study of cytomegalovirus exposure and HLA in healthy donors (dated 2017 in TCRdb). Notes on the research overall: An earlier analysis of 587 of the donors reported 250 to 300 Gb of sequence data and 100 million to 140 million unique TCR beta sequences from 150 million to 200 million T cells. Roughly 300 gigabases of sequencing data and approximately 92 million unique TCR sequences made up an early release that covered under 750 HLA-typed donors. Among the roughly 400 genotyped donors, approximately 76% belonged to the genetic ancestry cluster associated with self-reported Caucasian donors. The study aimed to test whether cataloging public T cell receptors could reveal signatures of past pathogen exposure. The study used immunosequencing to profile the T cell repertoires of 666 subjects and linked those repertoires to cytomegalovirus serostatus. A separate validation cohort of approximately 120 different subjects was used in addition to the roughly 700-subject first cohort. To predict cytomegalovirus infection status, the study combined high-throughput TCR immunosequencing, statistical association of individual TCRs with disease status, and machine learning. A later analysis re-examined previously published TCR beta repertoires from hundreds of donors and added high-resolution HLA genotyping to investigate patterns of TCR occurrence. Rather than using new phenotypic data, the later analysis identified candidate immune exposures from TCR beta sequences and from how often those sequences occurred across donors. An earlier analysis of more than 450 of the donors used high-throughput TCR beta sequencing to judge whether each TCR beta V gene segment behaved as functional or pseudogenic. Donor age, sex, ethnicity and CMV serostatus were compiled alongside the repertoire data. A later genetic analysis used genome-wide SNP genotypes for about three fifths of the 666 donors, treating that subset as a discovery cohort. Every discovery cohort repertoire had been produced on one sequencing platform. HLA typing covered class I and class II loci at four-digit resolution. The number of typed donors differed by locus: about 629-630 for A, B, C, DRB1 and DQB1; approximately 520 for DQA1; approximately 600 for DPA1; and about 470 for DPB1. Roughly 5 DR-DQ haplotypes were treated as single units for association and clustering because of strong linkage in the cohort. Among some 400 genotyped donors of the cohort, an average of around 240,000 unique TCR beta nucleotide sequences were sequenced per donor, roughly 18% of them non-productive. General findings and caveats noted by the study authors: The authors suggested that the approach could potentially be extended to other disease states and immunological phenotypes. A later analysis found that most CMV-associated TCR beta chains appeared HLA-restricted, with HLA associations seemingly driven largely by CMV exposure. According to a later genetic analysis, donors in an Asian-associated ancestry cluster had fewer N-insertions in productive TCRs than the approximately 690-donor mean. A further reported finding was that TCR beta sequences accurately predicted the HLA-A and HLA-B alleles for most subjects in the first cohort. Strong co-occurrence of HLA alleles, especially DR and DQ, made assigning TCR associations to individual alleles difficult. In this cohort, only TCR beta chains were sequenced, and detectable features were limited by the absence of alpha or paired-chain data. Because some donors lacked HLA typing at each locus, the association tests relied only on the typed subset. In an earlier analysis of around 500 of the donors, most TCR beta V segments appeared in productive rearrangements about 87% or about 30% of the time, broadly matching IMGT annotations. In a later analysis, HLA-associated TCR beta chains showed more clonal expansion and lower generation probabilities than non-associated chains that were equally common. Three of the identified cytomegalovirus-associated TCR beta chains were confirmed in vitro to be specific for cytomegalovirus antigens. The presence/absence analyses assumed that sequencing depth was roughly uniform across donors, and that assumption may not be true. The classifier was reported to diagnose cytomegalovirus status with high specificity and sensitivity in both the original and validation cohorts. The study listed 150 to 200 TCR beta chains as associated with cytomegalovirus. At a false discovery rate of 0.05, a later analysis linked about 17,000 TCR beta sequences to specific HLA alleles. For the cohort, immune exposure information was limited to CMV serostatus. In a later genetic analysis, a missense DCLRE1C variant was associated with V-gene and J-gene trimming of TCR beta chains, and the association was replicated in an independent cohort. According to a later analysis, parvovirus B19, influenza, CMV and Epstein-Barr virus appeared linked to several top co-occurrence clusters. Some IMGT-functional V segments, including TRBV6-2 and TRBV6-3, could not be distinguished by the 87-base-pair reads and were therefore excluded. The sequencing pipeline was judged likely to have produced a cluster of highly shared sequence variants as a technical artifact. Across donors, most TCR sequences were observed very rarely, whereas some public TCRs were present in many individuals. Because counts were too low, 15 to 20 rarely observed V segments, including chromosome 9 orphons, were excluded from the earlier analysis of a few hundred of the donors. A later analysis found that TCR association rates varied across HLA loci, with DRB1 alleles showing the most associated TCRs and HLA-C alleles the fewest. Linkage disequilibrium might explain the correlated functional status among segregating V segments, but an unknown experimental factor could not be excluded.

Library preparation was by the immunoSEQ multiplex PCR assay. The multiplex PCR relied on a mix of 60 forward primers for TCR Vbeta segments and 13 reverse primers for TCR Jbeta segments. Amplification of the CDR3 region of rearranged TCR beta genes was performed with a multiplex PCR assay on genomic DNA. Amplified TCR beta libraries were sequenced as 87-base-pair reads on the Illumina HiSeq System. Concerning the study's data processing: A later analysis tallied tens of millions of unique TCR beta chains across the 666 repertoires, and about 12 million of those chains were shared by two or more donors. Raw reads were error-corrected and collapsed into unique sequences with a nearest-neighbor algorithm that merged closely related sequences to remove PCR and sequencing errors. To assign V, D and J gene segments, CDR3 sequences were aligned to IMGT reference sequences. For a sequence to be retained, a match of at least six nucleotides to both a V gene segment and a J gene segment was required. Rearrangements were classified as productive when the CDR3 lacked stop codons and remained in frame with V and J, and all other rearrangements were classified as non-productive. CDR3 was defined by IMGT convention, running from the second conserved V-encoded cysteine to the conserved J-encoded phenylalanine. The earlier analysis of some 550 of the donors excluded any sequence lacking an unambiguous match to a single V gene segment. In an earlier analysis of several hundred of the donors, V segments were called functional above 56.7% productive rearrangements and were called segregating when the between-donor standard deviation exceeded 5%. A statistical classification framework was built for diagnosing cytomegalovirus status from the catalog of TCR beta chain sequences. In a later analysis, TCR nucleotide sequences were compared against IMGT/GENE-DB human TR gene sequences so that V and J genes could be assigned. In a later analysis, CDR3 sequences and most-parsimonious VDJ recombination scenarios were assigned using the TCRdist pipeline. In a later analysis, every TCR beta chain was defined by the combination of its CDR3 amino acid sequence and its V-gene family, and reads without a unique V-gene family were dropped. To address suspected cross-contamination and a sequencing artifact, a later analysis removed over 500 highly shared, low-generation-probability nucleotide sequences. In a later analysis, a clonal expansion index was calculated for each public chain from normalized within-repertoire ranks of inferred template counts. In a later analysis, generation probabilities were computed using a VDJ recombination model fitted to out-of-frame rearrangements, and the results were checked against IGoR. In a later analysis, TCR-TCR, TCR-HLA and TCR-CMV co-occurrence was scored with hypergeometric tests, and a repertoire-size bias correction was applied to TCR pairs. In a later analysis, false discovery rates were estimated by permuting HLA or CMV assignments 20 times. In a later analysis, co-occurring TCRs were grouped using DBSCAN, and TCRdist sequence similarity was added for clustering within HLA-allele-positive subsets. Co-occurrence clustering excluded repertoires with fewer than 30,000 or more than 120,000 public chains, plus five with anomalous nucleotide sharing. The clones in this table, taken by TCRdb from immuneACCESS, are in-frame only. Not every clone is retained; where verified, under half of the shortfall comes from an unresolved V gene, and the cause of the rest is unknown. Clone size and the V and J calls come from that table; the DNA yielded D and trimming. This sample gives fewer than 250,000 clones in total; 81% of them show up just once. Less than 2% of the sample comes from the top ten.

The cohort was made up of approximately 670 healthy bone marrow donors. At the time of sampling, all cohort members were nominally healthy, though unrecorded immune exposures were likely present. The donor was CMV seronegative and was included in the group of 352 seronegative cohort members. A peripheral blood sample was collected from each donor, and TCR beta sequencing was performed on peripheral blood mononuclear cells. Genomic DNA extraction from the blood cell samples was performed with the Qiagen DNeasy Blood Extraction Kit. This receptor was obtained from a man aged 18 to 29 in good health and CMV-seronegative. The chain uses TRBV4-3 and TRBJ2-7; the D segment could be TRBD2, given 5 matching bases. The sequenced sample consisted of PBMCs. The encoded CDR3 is CASSQVLDGISYEQYF. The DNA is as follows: TGCGCCAGCAGCCAAGTCCTGGACGGGATCTCCTACGAGCAGTACTTC.